This T cell receptor beta chain was recorded in a study of a mutant IDH1 vaccine in newly diagnosed glioma (dated by TCRdb to the early 2020s). In terms of the full investigation: Vaccination began 4-6 weeks after radiotherapy alone, or alongside temozolomide cycles in the chemotherapy-containing groups. Of the 32 treated patients, approximately 62% were male and about 40% were female, and the mean age was approximately 37 years. Before enrollment, patients had received standard therapy of radiotherapy alone, temozolomide alone, or radiochemotherapy with temozolomide; most received the combination. The week-35 safety follow-up took place at visit V12, and the week-47 end of study took place at visit V13. Peripheral blood samples were drawn at six visits, namely V03 (baseline), V05, V07, V10, V12 and V13. For exploratory analyses, fewer than 30 treated patients had longitudinal TCRB deep sequencing done wherever samples were available.

Sample time point, as interpreted from the label and publication: week 47, end of study. Every vaccine dose consisted of 300 ug of a 20-mer mutant IDH1 peptide in Montanide, administered subcutaneously together with topical imiquimod. Across visits V03 through V10, patients got a total of eight vaccinations, given in weeks 1, 3, 5, 7, 11, 15, 19 and 23. All donors had newly diagnosed IDH1-mutant astrocytomas of WHO grade 3 or 4 that showed loss of nuclear ATRX. The samples were drawn from NOA16, a multicentre, single-arm, open-label phase I trial in Germany that tested a mutant IDH1 peptide vaccine in humans for the first time. Genomic DNA for TCRB sequencing was isolated from EDTA blood with the DNeasy Blood and Tissue Kit. Including the terminal cysteine and phenylalanine, the CDR3 comprises 15 residues. The only DNA kept is the CDR3, 45 bases in frame from the first base. The germline V gene (reference sequence) supplies CDR1 LNHNV and CDR2 YYDKDF. V is clipped by 0 bases and J by 10 bases, and the sequence between their germline boundaries is 13 bases long.

Libraries were prepared through the immunoSEQ multiplex PCR assay. Following the manufacturer's protocol, the hsTCRB Kit was used to amplify rearranged TCR beta chain sequences. TCRB libraries were sequenced on an Illumina MiSeq. The source study handled its data this way. The kit vendor's proprietary platform handled demultiplexing, trimming and gene mapping. This is the immuneACCESS table as TCRdb keeps it, with only in-frame sequences that have V and J called. A part of the clones is gone; compared with another copy, unresolved V genes explain less than half, and the rest is unexplained. That table furnishes V, J and clone size, whereas the DNA furnished D and trimming. The table for this sample lists some 40,000 clones; about 75% of them were counted only once. The top ten constitute about 8.9% of the sample. Findings and caveats that apply to the study as a whole: Vaccine-induced immune responses across multiple MHC alleles were detected in roughly 94% of patients. No apparent relationship was observed between pseudoprogression and alterations in the top peripheral T cell clonotypes detected by TCRB sequencing. Availability determined which PBMC samples were chosen for TCRB deep sequencing. According to the authors, sample limitations meant that analyses of patient blood samples could not be reproduced.

A single count supports this clone. Its cognate antigen has yet to be identified. No much larger clone exists at a distance of one base, and base qualities are not known. This clonotype originated in a man aged 40-50 years with glioma. The V gene is TRBV15 and the J gene is TRBJ1-6; TRBD1 is possibly the D segment (6 matching bases). Sequenced here: PBMCs, sampled from a glioma patient whose treatment included an IDH1 peptide vaccine. This receptor carries the CDR3 CATSRDLTGTSPLHF. The DNA sequence is as follows: TGTGCCACCAGCAGAGATTTAACAGGGACCTCACCCCTCCACTTT.